Listed below are T cell receptor beta chains from one sample, sequenced in a study of long-term antiretroviral therapy in people with HIV. The method was immunoSEQ multiplex PCR; TCRdb's version includes in-frame clones alone and lacks a portion of them. In the table there are tens of thousands of clones, approximately 87% of which are singletons. The specimen comprised unsorted PBMCs, sampled 4.8 years after starting antiretroviral therapy. The source is a man aged 35 to 55 with HIV. The CDR3 runs from the conserved cysteine through the conserved F or W. A D gene is named only where the DNA matches it firmly. A row's size may be missing; if present it is once, few, many or a size class.

len,j_gene,v_gene,d_gene,abundance,CDR3aa,CDR3nt
15,TRBJ2-2,TRBV9,.,.,CASRRTDSNTGELFF,TGTGCCAGCCGGAGGACAGACTCGAACACCGGGGAGCTGTTTTTT
13,TRBJ2-1,TRBV28,TRBD2,.,CASSPPTSGEQFF,TGTGCCAGCAGTCCGCCGACTAGCGGGGAGCAGTTCTTC
13,TRBJ2-7,TRBV7-9,.,.,CASSSDPSYEQYF,TGTGCCAGCTCCTCGGACCCCTCCTACGAGCAGTACTTC
15,TRBJ2-7,TRBV9,.,once,CASSASGGGYYEQYF,TGTGCCAGCAGCGCATCAGGGGGGGGATATTACGAGCAGTACTTC
13,TRBJ1-1,TRBV6-5,.,once,CASMNGMNTEAFF,TGTGCCAGCATGAATGGCATGAACACTGAAGCTTTCTTT
19,TRBJ2-3,TRBV10-2,TRBD2,.,CASSPGLAGGPPGTDTQYF,TGCGCCAGCAGTCCGGGACTAGCGGGAGGCCCCCCGGGCACAGATACGCAGTATTTT
15,TRBJ1-3,TRBV9,.,.,CASSVSGASGNTIYF,TGTGCCAGCAGCGTTTCAGGAGCCTCTGGAAACACCATATATTTT
18,TRBJ2-6,TRBV2,TRBD2,.,CASSEAGLGGSGANVLTF,TGTGCCAGCAGTGAAGCGGGACTAGGGGGATCTGGGGCCAACGTCCTGACTTTC
17,TRBJ2-6,TRBV18,.,.,CASSLSGRLSGANVLTF,TGTGCCAGCTCACTCAGCGGCAGACTAAGTGGGGCCAACGTCCTGACTTTC
14,TRBJ1-1,TRBV5-1,TRBD1,once,CASQQGALNTEAFF,TGCGCCAGCCAACAGGGGGCTTTGAACACTGAAGCTTTCTTT
13,TRBJ1-1,TRBV4-1,.,.,CASSQAGAVEAFF,TGCGCCAGCAGCCAAGCGGGGGCGGTTGAAGCTTTCTTT
15,TRBJ2-1,TRBV11-2,.,.,CASSLLGGAGGEQFF,TGTGCCAGCAGCCTGCTCGGAGGAGCCGGGGGTGAGCAGTTCTTC
14,TRBJ2-7,TRBV30,.,.,CAWSNRGLAYEQYF,TGTGCCTGGAGCAACAGGGGACTGGCCTACGAGCAGTACTTC
15,TRBJ1-6,TRBV5-5,TRBD1,.,CASSRVGTGNSPLHF,TGTGCCAGCAGCCGGGTGGGGACAGGAAATTCACCCCTCCACTTT
17,TRBJ2-2,TRBV5-1,TRBD2,.,CASSPGLAGGLTGELFF,TGCGCCAGCAGCCCCGGACTAGCGGGAGGTTTGACCGGGGAGCTGTTTTTT
13,TRBJ1-4,TRBV12-5,TRBD1,.,CASGIQDRGELFF,TGTGCTAGTGGCATTCAGGACAGGGGTGAACTGTTTTTT
14,TRBJ2-7,TRBV7-2,TRBD1,.,CASSTPGQIYEQYF,TGTGCCAGCAGCACGCCGGGACAGATCTACGAGCAGTACTTC
13,TRBJ1-2,TRBV15,.,few,CATSLTGSYGYTF,TGTGCCACCAGCTTGACAGGATCCTATGGCTACACCTTC
15,TRBJ2-7,TRBV25-1,TRBD2,.,CASTPLGTSVDEQYF,TGTGCCAGCACTCCTCTCGGGACTAGTGTCGACGAGCAGTACTTC
14,TRBJ1-1,TRBV9,.,.,CASSVDFGGTEAFF,TGTGCCAGCAGCGTAGACTTCGGTGGCACTGAAGCTTTCTTT
14,TRBJ2-7,TRBV7-9,TRBD1,once,CASSLTGGYYEQYF,TGTGCCAGCAGCTTGACAGGGGGCTACTACGAGCAGTACTTC
14,TRBJ1-6,TRBV7-9,TRBD1,few,CASRADRGNSPLHF,TGTGCCAGCAGAGCCGACAGGGGTAATTCACCCCTCCACTTT
15,TRBJ2-3,TRBV7-9,.,.,CASSLRGISTDTQYF,TGTGCCAGCAGCTTACGCGGGATAAGCACAGATACGCAGTATTTT
15,TRBJ2-1,TRBV27,.,once,CASSFTPATYNEQFF,TGTGCCAGCAGTTTTACCCCAGCGACCTACAATGAGCAGTTCTTC
15,TRBJ1-2,TRBV9,TRBD1,few,CASSGDRGPNYGYTF,TGTGCCAGCAGCGGCGACAGGGGCCCTAACTATGGCTACACCTTC
12,TRBJ1-1,TRBV19,.,.,CASSPMNTEAFF,TGTGCCAGTAGTCCTATGAACACTGAAGCTTTCTTT
15,TRBJ2-7,TRBV10-2,.,.,CASTLGGISSYEQYF,TGCGCCAGCACCCTTGGCGGGATAAGCTCCTACGAGCAGTACTTC
17,TRBJ2-5,TRBV18,.,.,CASSPPFPQGSQETQYF,TGTGCCAGCTCACCACCATTCCCCCAGGGCTCCCAAGAGACCCAGTACTTC
15,TRBJ1-1,TRBV4-3,.,.,CASSRDPAGNTEAFF,TGCGCCAGCAGCCGTGACCCCGCGGGGAACACTGAAGCTTTCTTT
13,TRBJ2-2,TRBV11-3,.,once,CASSGANTGELFF,TGTGCCAGCAGCGGGGCGAACACCGGGGAGCTGTTTTTT
15,TRBJ2-1,TRBV5-5,.,.,CASSSSGNTYNEQFF,TGTGCCAGCAGCTCCTCCGGGAACACCTACAATGAGCAGTTCTTC
14,TRBJ2-5,TRBV7-9,.,.,CASSPPGGPGTQYF,TGTGCCAGCAGCCCTCCCGGGGGGCCGGGGACCCAGTACTTC
14,TRBJ2-7,TRBV5-1,.,.,CASSLGDGPYEQYF,TGCGCCAGCAGCTTGGGGGACGGTCCCTACGAGCAGTACTTC
14,TRBJ1-3,TRBV13,TRBD1,few,CASSYQGAGNTIYF,TGTGCCAGCAGCTACCAGGGGGCTGGAAACACCATATATTTT
14,TRBJ2-7,TRBV18,.,.,CASSQSGRSPDTYF,TGTGCCAGCTCCCAAAGTGGAAGGAGTCCTGATACGTACTTC
16,TRBJ1-2,TRBV9,.,.,CASSSVPGPTYYGYTF,TGTGCCAGCAGCTCTGTACCGGGACCGACATATTATGGCTACACCTTC
16,TRBJ1-1,TRBV7-9,TRBD1,.,CASSLVAGGEGTEAFF,TGTGCCAGCAGCTTAGTTGCAGGGGGCGAGGGCACTGAAGCTTTCTTT
15,TRBJ1-2,TRBV15,.,.,CATSRDRQGSNGYTF,TGTGCCACCAGCAGAGATCGGCAGGGAAGTAATGGCTACACCTTC
13,TRBJ2-2,TRBV6-6,TRBD2,.,CASLRVAGGELFF,TGTGCCAGCCTGCGGGTAGCGGGCGGGGAGCTGTTTTTT
15,TRBJ1-1,TRBV18,.,.,CASSPPGRGDTEAFF,TGTGCCAGCTCACCACCGGGTCGCGGGGACACTGAAGCTTTCTTT
8,TRBJ1-2,TRBV3-2,.,.,CAHQGYTF,TGTGCCCATCAGGGCTACACCTTC
12,TRBJ1-2,TRBV5-1,.,.,CASRTDEYGYTF,TGCGCCAGCAGGACAGACGAATATGGCTACACCTTC